These 8 T cell receptor beta chains were all obtained from the same sample, sequenced in a study of T cells in Graves' hyperthyroidism and ophthalmopathy. Amplified TCR beta CDR3 regions derived from RNA transcripts. HTBI primers drove first-round RT-PCR of the TCR CDR3. MiXCR, run by TCRdb on the multiplex PCR reads, gives a single entry per CDR3 protein. The sample lists 400,000 to 450,000 distinct CDR3 sequences, roughly 14% occurring once. Material for sequencing was blood. These receptors all come from a man aged 18 to 29 with Graves' ophthalmopathy.

This clonotype has ten or more counts. V gene TRBV11-1 combines with J gene TRBJ2-2; D unclear. The V gene lost 2 bases and the J gene lost 2 bases, with 6 bases spanning the gap. The CDR3 consists of 14 residues. Germline loops: CDR1 SGHAT, CDR2 FQDESV (reference sequence). In DNA, the CDR3 is TGTGCCAGCAGCTTACCGGTTAACACCGGGGAGCTGTTTTTT. Translating it yields CASSLPVNTGELFF.

J is TRBJ1-4 and V is TRBV29-1; D ambiguous. The CDR3 is made up of 13 amino acids. Germline-derived CDR1 and CDR2 are SQVTM and ANQGSEA. The V and J ends lost 0 bases and 10 bases respectively, with 12 bases between them. In nucleotides, the CDR3 is TGCAGCGTTGAAGATGTATCTCCAGGAAAACTGTTTTTT. This codes for CSVEDVSPGKLFF.

This clonotype was recorded at least ten times. This chain joins TRBV12-3 or TRBV12-4 and TRBJ2-3; tentatively, D is TRBD2 (5 bases). This CDR3 has 15 residues. Trimming left V 2 bases short and J 3 bases short, with 12 bases between. The CDR3 sequence: CASSLSLARTDTQYF. The CDR3 region has the DNA TGTGCCAGCAGTTTAAGCCTAGCAAGAACAGATACGCAGTATTTT.

This sequence joins TRBV10-2 and TRBJ2-2; 7 nucleotides align to TRBD2. The trim removed 4 bases at V and 6 bases at J, leaving 5 bases unmatched. Germline CDR1 is WSHSY and CDR2 is SAAADI. CDR3 length: 14 residues. In DNA, the CDR3 is TGCGCCAGCAGTGGCCCGGGGGGTGCCGGGGAGCTGTTTTTT. Protein: CASSGPGGAGELFF.

This clonotype showed up just a few times. The V call is TRBV27, the J call TRBJ2-1; the match to TRBD1 covers 7 bases. The J segment lost 15 bases and the V segment lost 7 bases, leaving 6 bases of the junction unmatched. The CDR3 sequence is 10 residues long. The germline V gene encodes CDR1 MNHEY and CDR2 SMNVEV (reference sequence). The CDR3 is CASTPRGSFF. CDR3 in DNA: TGTGCCAGCACTCCCAGGGGGTCGTTCTTC.

In this sample, this clonotype turned up many times. J is TRBJ1-5 and V is TRBV20-1; TRBD1 might be the D (5 bases). V lost 6 bases and J lost 4, with 16 bases in between. The germline V gene has CDR1 DFQATT and CDR2 SNEGSKA (reference sequence). There are 14 residues in the CDR3. The CDR3, as DNA: TGCAGTGCAATACCCGACAGTCCAAATCAGCCCCAGCATTTT. This gives the protein CSAIPDSPNQPQHF.

V is TRBV7-9 and J is TRBJ2-1; D unresolved. The CDR3 loop spans 18 amino acids. Trimming stripped 8 bases from V and 0 bases from J, with 23 bases between. Looked up from germline, CDR1 is SEHNR and CDR2 is FQNEAQ (reference sequence). CDR3 nucleotides: TGTGCCAGCTTAATTAGCAACAGACCGGCGAGCTCCTACAATGAGCAGTTCTTC. This gives the protein CASLISNRPASSYNEQFF.

This clonotype was counted at least ten times. The chain employs TRBV30 and TRBJ1-1; D remains unclear. The V gene's germline CDR1 is GTSNPN and CDR2 SVGIG (reference sequence). The V end lost 2 bases, the J end lost 3 bases, and 4 bases lay between the germline ends. The CDR3 runs 11 residues. CDR3 DNA: TGTGCCTGGAGTCCTTACACTGAAGCTTTCTTT. Its translation: CAWSPYTEAFF.